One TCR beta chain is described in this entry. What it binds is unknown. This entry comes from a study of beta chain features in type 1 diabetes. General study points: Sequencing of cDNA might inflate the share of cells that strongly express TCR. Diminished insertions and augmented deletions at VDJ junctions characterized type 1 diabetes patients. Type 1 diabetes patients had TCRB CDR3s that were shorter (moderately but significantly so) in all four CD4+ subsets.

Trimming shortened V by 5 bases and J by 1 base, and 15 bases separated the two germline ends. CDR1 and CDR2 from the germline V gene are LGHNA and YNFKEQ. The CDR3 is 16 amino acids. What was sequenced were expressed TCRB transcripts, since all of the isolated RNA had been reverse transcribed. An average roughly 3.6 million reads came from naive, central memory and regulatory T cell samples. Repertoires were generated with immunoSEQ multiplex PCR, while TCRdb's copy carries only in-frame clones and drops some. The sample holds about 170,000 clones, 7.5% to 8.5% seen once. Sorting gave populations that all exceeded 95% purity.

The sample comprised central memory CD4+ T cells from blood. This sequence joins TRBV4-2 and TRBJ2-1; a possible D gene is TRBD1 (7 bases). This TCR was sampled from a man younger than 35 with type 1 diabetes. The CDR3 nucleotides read TGTGCCAGCAGCTCTGCGCGGGACAGTTCCTACAATGAGCAGTTCTTC. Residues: CASSSARDSSYNEQFF.